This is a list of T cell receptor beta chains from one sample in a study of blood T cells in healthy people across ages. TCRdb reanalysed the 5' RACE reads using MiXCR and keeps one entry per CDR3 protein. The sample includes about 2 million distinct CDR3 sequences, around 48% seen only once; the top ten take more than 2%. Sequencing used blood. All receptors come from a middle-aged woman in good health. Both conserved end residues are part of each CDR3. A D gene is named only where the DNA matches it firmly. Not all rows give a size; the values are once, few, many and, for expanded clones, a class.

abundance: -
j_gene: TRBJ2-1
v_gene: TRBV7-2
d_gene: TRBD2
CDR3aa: CASSLAWRGSSYNEQFF
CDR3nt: TGTGCCAGCAGCTTAGCGTGGCGGGGGAGCTCCTACAATGAGCAGTTCTTC

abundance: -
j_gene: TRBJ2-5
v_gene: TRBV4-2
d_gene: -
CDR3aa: CASSQDRGGAQETQYF
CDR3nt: TGTGCCAGCAGCCAAGACAGAGGGGGGGCCCAAGAGACCCAGTACTTC

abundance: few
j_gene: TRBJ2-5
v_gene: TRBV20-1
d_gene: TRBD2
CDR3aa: CSAPRTSGVRRETQYF
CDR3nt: TGCAGTGCTCCTCGGACTAGCGGGGTGAGGAGGGAGACCCAGTACTTC

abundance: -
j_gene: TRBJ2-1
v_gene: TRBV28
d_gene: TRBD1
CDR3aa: CASSLDRATYNVQFF
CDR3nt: TGTGCCAGCAGTCTCGACAGGGCGACCTACAATGTGCAGTTCTTC

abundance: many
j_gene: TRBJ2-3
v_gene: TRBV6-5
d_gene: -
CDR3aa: CASSQQDRVTDTQYF
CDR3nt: TGTGCCAGCAGTCAACAGGACAGAGTCACAGATACGCAGTATTTT

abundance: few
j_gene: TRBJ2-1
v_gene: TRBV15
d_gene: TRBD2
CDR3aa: CATSRVPIAGGRYNEQFF
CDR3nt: TGTGCCACCAGCAGGGTCCCTATAGCGGGGGGAAGGTACAATGAGCAGTTCTTC

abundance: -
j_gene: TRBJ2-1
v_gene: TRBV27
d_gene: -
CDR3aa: CASSYLPLSSYNEQFF
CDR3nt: TGTGCCAGCAGTTACCTTCCCTTGAGCTCCTACAATGAGCAGTTCTTC

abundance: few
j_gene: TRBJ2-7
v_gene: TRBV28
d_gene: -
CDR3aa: CASASGNEQYF
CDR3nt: TGTGCCAGCGCCTCAGGGAATGAGCAGTACTTC

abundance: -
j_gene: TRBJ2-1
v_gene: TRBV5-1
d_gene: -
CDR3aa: CASSLRPNSYNEQFF
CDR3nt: TGCGCCAGCAGCTTGAGGCCGAACTCCTACAATGAGCAGTTCTTC

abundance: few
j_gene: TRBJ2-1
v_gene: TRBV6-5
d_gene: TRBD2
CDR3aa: CASSFGTRASREQFF
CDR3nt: TGTGCCAGCAGTTTTGGGACTAGAGCCTCCAGGGAGCAGTTCTTC

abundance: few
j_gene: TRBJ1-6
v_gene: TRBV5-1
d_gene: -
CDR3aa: CASSDNNSPLHF
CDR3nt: TGCGCCAGCAGCGATAATAATTCACCCCTCCACTTT

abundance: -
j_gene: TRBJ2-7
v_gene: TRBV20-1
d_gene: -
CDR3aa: CSARDAPWTEQYF
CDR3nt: TGCAGTGCTAGAGATGCCCCATGGACCGAGCAGTACTTC

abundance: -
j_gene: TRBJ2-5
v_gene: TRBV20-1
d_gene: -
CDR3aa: CVGESGKETQYF
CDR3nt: TGCGTGGGGGAATCGGGCAAAGAGACCCAGTACTTC

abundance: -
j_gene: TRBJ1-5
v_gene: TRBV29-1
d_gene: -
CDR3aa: CSVCEYNQPQHF
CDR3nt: TGCAGCGTTTGCGAGTACAATCAGCCCCAGCATTTT

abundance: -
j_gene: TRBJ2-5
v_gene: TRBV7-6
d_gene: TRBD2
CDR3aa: CASSTGLAGGLQETQYF
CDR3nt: TGTGCCAGCAGCACGGGACTAGCGGGGGGACTCCAAGAGACCCAGTACTTC

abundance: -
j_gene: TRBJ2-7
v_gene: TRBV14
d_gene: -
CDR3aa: CASSVRSGPLYEQYF
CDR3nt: TGTGCCAGCAGCGTTAGGTCAGGGCCTCTCTACGAGCAGTACTTC

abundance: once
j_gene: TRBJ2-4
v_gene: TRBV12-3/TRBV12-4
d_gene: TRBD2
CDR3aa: CASSRTSGGGIQYF
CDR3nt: TGTGCCAGCAGTCGGACTAGCGGGGGGGGCATTCAGTACTTC

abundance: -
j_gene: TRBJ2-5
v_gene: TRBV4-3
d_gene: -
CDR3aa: CASSQDPKEGETQYF
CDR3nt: TGCGCCAGCAGCCAAGATCCCAAGGAAGGGGAGACCCAGTACTTC

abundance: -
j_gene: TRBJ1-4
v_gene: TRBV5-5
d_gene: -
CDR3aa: CASSRSIPDLNEKLFF
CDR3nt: TGTGCCAGCAGCCGTTCGATACCAGATCTTAATGAAAAACTGTTTTTT

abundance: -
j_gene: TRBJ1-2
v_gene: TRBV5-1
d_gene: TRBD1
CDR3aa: CGSSLTGTGRLLSYGYTF
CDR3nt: TGCGGCAGCAGCTTGACCGGGACAGGACGCCTCTTGAGCTATGGCTACACCTTC

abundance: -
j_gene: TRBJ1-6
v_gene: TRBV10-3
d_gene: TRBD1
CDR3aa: CAISESSAGGSYNSPLHF
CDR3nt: TGTGCCATCAGTGAGTCGTCAGCAGGGGGCTCCTATAATTCACCCCTCCACTTT

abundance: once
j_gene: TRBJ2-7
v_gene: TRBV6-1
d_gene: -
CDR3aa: CASSDRRFYEQYF
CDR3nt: TGTGCCAGCAGTGATCGACGGTTCTACGAGCAGTACTTC

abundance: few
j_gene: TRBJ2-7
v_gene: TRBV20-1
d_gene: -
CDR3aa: CSAREGYNEQYF
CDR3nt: TGCAGTGCTAGAGAGGGGTACAATGAGCAGTACTTC

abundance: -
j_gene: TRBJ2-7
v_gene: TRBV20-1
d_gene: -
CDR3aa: CSARVLAPLSGEQYF
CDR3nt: TGCAGTGCTAGAGTATTGGCCCCCTTGTCGGGGGAGCAGTACTTC

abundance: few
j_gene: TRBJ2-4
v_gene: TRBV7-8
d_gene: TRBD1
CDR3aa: CASSPTTRGNRGYIQYF
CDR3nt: TGTGCCAGCAGCCCAACGACAAGGGGTAACAGGGGTTACATTCAGTACTTC

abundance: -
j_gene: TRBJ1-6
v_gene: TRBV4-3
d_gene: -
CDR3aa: CASSQDPASGQGNSPLHF
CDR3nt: TGCGCCAGCAGCCAAGATCCGGCTTCTGGGCAGGGCAATTCACCCCTCCACTTT

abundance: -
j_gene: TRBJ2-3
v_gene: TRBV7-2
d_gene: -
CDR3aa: CASSVEISGYTQYF
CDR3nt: TGTGCCAGCAGCGTAGAAATTAGCGGATATACGCAGTATTTT

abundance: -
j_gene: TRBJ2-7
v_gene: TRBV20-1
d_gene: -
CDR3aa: CSARVFAGSYEQYF
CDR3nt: TGCAGTGCTAGAGTATTCGCGGGGTCCTACGAGCAGTACTTC

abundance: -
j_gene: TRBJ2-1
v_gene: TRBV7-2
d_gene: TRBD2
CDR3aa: CASSPISGSHQFF
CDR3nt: TGTGCCAGCAGCCCGATTAGCGGGAGCCACCAGTTCTTC